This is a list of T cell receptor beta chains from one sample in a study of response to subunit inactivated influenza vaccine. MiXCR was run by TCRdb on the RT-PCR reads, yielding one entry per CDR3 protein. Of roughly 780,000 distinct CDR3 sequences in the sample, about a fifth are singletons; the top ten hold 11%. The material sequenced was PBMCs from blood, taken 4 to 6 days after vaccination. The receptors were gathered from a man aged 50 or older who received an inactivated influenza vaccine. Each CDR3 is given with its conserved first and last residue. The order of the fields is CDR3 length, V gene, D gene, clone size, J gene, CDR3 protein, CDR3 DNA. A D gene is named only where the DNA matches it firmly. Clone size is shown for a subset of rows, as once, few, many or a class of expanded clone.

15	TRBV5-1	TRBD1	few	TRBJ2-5	CASSPGTGYGETQYF	TGCGCCAGCAGCCCTGGGACAGGCTATGGGGAGACCCAGTACTTC
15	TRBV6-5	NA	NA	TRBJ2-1	CASRSLASKGNEQFF	TGTGCCAGCAGGTCACTAGCTTCAAAGGGAAATGAGCAGTTCTTC
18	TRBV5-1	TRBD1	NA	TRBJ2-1	CASKPGQTTLSSYNEQFF	TGCGCCAGTAAACCGGGACAGACTACTCTCTCCTCCTACAATGAGCAGTTCTTC
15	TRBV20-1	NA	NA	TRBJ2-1	CSARDHSSRTYEQFF	TGCAGTGCTAGAGATCACTCCTCCCGAACCTACGAGCAGTTCTTC
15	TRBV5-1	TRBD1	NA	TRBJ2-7	CASSSSGTGILKQYF	TGCGCCAGCAGCTCTTCCGGGACAGGGATCCTTAAGCAGTACTTC
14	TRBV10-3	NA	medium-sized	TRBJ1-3	CAISESSSGNTIYF	TGTGCCATCAGTGAAAGCAGCTCTGGAAACACCATATATTTT
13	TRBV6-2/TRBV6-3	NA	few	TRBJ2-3	CASNRARPGTQYF	TGTGCCAGCAACAGAGCCCGCCCCGGTACGCAGTATTTT
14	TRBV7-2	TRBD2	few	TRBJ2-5	CASSAFGGAETQYF	TGTGCCAGCAGCGCCTTCGGGGGGGCAGAGACCCAGTACTTC
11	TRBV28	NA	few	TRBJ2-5	CASRKEETQYF	TGTGCCAGCCGTAAAGAAGAGACCCAGTACTTC
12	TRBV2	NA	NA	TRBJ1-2	CASMRGPRGYTF	TGTGCCAGCATGCGAGGGCCTAGGGGCTACACCTTC
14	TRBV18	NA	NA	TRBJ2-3	CASARDARQDTQYF	TGTGCCAGCGCGAGGGACGCACGGCAAGATACGCAGTATTTT
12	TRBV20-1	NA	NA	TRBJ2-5	CSARLAEETQYF	TGCAGTGCTAGACTGGCGGAGGAGACCCAGTACTTC
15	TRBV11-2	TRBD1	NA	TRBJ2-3	CASSLPGGAADTQYF	TGTGCCAGCAGCTTACCAGGGGGCGCAGCAGATACGCAGTATTTT
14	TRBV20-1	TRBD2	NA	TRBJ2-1	CSATLAGVDNEQFF	TGCAGTGCCACCCTAGCGGGCGTCGACAATGAGCAGTTCTTC
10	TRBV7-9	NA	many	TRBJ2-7	CASSSLEQYF	TGTGCCAGCAGCTCCCTCGAGCAGTACTTC
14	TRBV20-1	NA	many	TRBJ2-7	CAPRRGQDPYEQYF	TGCGCCCCCCGAAGAGGGCAGGACCCCTACGAGCAGTACTTC
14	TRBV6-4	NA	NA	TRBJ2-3	CASSERAVADTQYF	TGTGCCAGCAGTGAACGGGCGGTGGCAGATACGCAGTATTTT
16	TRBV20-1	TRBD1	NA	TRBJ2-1	CSARARDRGAYNEQFF	TGCAGTGCTAGAGCCCGGGACAGGGGGGCCTACAATGAGCAGTTCTTC
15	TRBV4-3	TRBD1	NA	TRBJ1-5	CASSPETGGNQPQHF	TGCGCCAGCAGCCCAGAGACAGGGGGCAATCAGCCCCAGCATTTT
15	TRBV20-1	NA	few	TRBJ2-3	CSARTWGLETDTQYF	TGCAGTGCTAGAACCTGGGGCCTGGAAACAGATACGCAGTATTTT
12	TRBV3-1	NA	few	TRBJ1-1	CASSTHREKSFF	TGTGCCAGCAGCACGCACAGGGAGAAGTCTTTCTTT
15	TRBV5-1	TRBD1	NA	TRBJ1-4	CASSYDRGANEKLFF	TGCGCCAGCAGCTATGACAGGGGAGCTAATGAAAAACTGTTTTTT
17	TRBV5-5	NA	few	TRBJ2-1	CASSLAGTGIRYNEQFF	TGTGCCAGCAGCTTGGCCGGGACCGGAATTAGGTACAATGAGCAGTTCTTC
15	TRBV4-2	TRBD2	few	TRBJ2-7	CASSQVATSIYEQYF	TGTGCCAGCAGCCAAGTTGCGACTAGCATTTACGAGCAGTACTTC
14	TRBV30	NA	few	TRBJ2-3	CAWSPGISTDTQYF	TGTGCCTGGAGTCCCGGAATCAGCACAGATACGCAGTATTTT
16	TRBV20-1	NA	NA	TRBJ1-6	CSARDGRSSYNSPLHF	TGCAGTGCTAGAGACGGACGGAGCTCCTATAATTCACCCCTCCACTTT
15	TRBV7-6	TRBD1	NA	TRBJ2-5	CASSRSRTGRETQYF	TGTGCCAGCAGCCGTAGTCGGACAGGGCGGGAGACCCAGTACTTC
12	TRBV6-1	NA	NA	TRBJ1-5	CASSGWGQPQHF	TGTGCCAGCTCGGGGTGGGGGCAGCCCCAGCATTTT
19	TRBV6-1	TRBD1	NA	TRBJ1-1	CASSQGAGPWMHLNTEAFF	TGTGCCAGCAGCCAGGGGGCTGGACCGTGGATGCACCTGAACACTGAAGCTTTCTTT
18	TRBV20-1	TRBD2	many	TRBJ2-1	CSAFTSSGRGSSYNEQFF	TGCAGTGCTTTTACCTCTAGCGGGAGGGGATCGTCCTACAATGAGCAGTTCTTC
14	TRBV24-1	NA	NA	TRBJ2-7	CATSESGRGIEQYF	TGTGCCACCAGTGAAAGTGGCAGGGGAATCGAGCAGTACTTC
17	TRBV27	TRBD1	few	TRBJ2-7	CASSLVGTGTLFSEQYF	TGTGCCAGCAGTTTAGTTGGGACAGGAACACTCTTCTCCGAGCAGTACTTC
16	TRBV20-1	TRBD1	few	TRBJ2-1	CSARGNYRGGGWEQFF	TGCAGTGCTAGAGGCAACTACAGGGGTGGAGGATGGGAGCAGTTCTTC
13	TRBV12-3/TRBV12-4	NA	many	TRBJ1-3	CASSTFGGNTIYF	TGTGCCAGCAGTACCTTCGGGGGAAACACCATATATTTT
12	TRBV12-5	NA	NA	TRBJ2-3	CASGFRWDTQYF	TGTGCTAGTGGTTTTCGGTGGGATACGCAGTATTTT
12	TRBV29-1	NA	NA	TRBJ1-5	CSVRSGNQPQHF	TGCAGCGTTCGATCGGGCAATCAGCCCCAGCATTTT
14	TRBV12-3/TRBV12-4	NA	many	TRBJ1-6	CASSLYIGGSPLHF	TGTGCCAGCAGTTTATACATCGGGGGGTCACCCCTCCACTTT
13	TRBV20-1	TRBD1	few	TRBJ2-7	CSALWTGSYEQYF	TGCAGTGCTCTCTGGACAGGGTCCTACGAGCAGTACTTC
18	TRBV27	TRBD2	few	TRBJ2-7	CASSRHPGGRIIAYEQYF	TGTGCCAGCAGTCGCCACCCGGGCGGGAGGATTATTGCCTACGAGCAGTACTTC
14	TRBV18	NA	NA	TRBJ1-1	CASSPRWEGTEAFF	TGTGCCAGCTCACCAAGGTGGGAAGGCACTGAAGCTTTCTTT
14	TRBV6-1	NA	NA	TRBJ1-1	CASTRDMRLPEAFF	TGTGCCAGCACCCGGGACATGAGGTTGCCTGAAGCTTTCTTT
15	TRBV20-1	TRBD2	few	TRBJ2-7	CSARDRRGASYEQYF	TGCAGTGCTAGAGATCGGCGGGGGGCCTCCTACGAGCAGTACTTC
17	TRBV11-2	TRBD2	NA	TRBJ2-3	CASSSLNQRGVTDTQYF	TGTGCCAGCAGCTCCTTAAACCAGCGGGGGGTTACAGATACGCAGTATTTT
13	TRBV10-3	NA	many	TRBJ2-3	CAISEQGTDTQYF	TGTGCCATCAGTGAACAGGGCACAGATACGCAGTATTTT
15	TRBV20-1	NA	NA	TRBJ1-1	CSARVGVGMNTEAFF	TGCAGTGCTAGAGTGGGGGTTGGGATGAACACTGAAGCTTTCTTT
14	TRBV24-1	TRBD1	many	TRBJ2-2	CATGTGSRTGELFF	TGTGCCACAGGGACAGGGTCGAGAACCGGGGAGCTGTTTTTT
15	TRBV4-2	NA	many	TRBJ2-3	CASSRVESGTDTQYF	TGTGCCAGCAGCCGCGTGGAGTCGGGCACAGATACGCAGTATTTT
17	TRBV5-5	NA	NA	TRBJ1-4	CASSLKMIRTTNEKLFF	TGTGCCAGCAGCTTGAAGATGATCCGGACAACTAATGAAAAACTGTTTTTT
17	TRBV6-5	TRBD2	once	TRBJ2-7	CASSYSIVSGRSYEQYF	TGTGCCAGCAGTTACTCGATCGTTAGCGGGAGGTCCTACGAGCAGTACTTC
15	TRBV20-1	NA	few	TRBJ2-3	CSARLLRDESDTQYF	TGCAGTGCTAGACTACTACGGGACGAATCAGATACGCAGTATTTT
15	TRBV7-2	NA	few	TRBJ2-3	CASSLAKGRTDTQYF	TGTGCCAGCAGCTTAGCCAAGGGGCGCACAGATACGCAGTATTTT
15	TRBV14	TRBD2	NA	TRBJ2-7	CASSSPLAGNYEQYF	TGTGCCAGCAGCTCCCCGCTAGCGGGGAACTACGAGCAGTACTTC
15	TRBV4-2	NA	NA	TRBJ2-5	CASSQDRTQGETQYF	TGTGCCAGCAGCCAAGATCGGACACAAGGGGAGACCCAGTACTTC
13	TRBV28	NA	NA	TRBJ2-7	CASENRESYEQYF	TGTGCCAGCGAGAACAGGGAAAGCTACGAGCAGTACTTC
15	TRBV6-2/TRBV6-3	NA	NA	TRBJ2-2	CASTEWARANGELFF	TGTGCCAGCACCGAGTGGGCCAGGGCGAACGGGGAGCTGTTTTTT
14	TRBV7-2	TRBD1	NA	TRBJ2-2	CASSDRGNTGELFF	TGTGCCAGCAGCGACAGGGGGAACACCGGGGAGCTGTTTTTT
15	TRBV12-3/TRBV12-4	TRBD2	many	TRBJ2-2	CASSFERGVTGELFF	TGTGCCAGCAGTTTCGAGCGGGGGGTCACCGGGGAGCTGTTTTTT